This T cell receptor (beta chain) was captured by sequencing in a study of shared clonotypes between healthy human individuals. Study background: Three plates each covered CD4 naive and memory; CD8 naive two, CD8 memory one.

CD45RO-negative CD8 cells positively selected for CCR7 made up the naive population, which excluded terminally differentiated effector memory CD45RA+ cells. TCRdb's table, derived via immunoSEQ multiplex PCR, lists solely in-frame clones and lacks some. The sample holds fewer than 850,000 clones, 90% to 98% seen once. As for this clone: The antigen is not known.

The CDR3 is made up of 17 amino acids. Trimming left V 2 bases short and J 5 bases short, with 18 bases between. CDR1 is SGHTA, CDR2 FQGNSA, per germline. Study results and caveats: Deeper or shallower sequencing was expected to change how clonotypes are shared among donors. For naive CD4 cells, approximately 4.8% of clonotypes were shared across four donors.

The chain carries TRBV7-2 and TRBJ2-2, with D possibly matching TRBD2 (6 bases). The clonotype originates from a man aged 30 to 45 in good health. The sequencing input was naive CD8+ T cells sorted from blood. CDR3 in DNA: TGTGCCAGCAGCTTATTCCAACTGAGCGGGCAAACCGGGGAGCTGTTTTTT. Translation: CASSLFQLSGQTGELFF. Supplemented by reference TRBV7-2 and TRBJ2-2, the full variable domain reads GAGVSQSPSNKVTEKGKDVELRCDPISGHTALYWYRQSLGQGLEFLIYFQGNSAPDKSGLPSDRFSAERTGGSVSTLTIQRTQQEDSAVYLCASSLFQLSGQTGELFFGEGSRLTVL.